One and the same sample provided the 31 T cell receptor beta chains below, sequenced in a study of Ad26.COV2.S vaccination and SARS-CoV-2 variants. Described treatment: 19 received Ad26.COV2.S at low or high dose, single or two shots; roughly 5 received placebo; per-sample allocation not given. Sample collection was performed on day 63 after the first vaccine or placebo injection. The repertoire was sequenced with immunoSEQ multiplex PCR; TCRdb's copy has only in-frame clones and lacks some. This sample has about 400,000 clones, with 89% found just once. This sample comprised peripheral blood, obtained in a trial of Ad26.COV2.S vaccine versus placebo. These receptors originate from a person between 18 and 65 years old who received the Ad26.COV2.S COVID-19 vaccine or a placebo.

This clone came up once. The chain is built from TRBV3-1 (or the pseudogene TRBV3-2) and TRBJ2-1, with 7 bases matching TRBD2. This CDR3 is built from 15 residues. Trimming removed 4 bases from V and 4 bases from J; junction bases left unmatched: 7. Germline V gene lookup returns CDR1 LGHDT and CDR2 YNNKEL (reference sequence). DNA for the CDR3: TGTGCCAGCAGCCCAATAGCGGGTCCTTACAATGAGCAGTTCTTC. This translates into CASSPIAGPYNEQFF.

The chain couples TRBV5-1 to TRBJ2-5; possibly TRBD1 for D (6 bases). The CDR3 has 17 residues. Per the germline V gene, CDR1 is SGHRS and CDR2 is YFSETQ. Trimming cost V 0 bases and J 1 base, with 16 bases left between them. The CDR3 region has the DNA TGCGCCAGCAGCTTGGCGGGTGGAGGACAGATCCAAGAGACCCAGTACTTC. Protein: CASSLAGGGQIQETQYF. Based on the CDR3 plus reference TRBV5-1 and TRBJ2-5, the full variable domain is KAGVTQTPRYLIKTRGQQVTLSCSPISGHRSVSWYQQTPGQGLQFLFEYFSETQRNKGNFPGRFSGRQFSNSRSEMNVSTLELGDSALYLCASSLAGGGQIQETQYFGPGTRLLVL.

The rearrangement joins TRBV6-5 to TRBJ2-7; TRBD1 agrees at 8 bases. Per the germline V gene, CDR1 is MNHEY and CDR2 is SVGAGI. CDR3 length equals 13 residues. Germline trimming cut 5 bases from V and 7 bases from J; bases unmatched to any gene: 7. The CDR3 loop reads CASSPSDRDEQYF. For the CDR3, the DNA is TGTGCCAGCAGTCCCTCGGACAGGGATGAGCAGTACTTC.

This clone is a singleton in its sample. The J gene is TRBJ1-1, the V gene TRBV18; weak D call: TRBD1 (5 bases). The germline V gene has CDR1 KGHSH and CDR2 LQKENI. Trimming stripped 3 bases from V and 4 bases from J, with 12 bases between. The CDR3 extends over 14 amino acids. The DNA of the CDR3 is TGTGCCAGCTCACCTCGGCCAAGGGGCACTGAAGCTTTCTTT. Translation gives CASSPRPRGTEAFF.

The chain employs TRBV18 and TRBJ2-7; D is undetermined. Between the trimmed V and J ends, which lost 2 bases and 4 bases, there was a span of 12 bases. This CDR3 has 14 amino acids. The V gene's germline CDR1 is KGHSH and CDR2 LQKENI. CDR3 sequence: CASSPGIAKYEQYF. CDR3 DNA sequence: TGTGCCAGCTCACCAGGGATAGCCAAATACGAGCAGTACTTC.

Concerning this clone itself: Other DNA sequences in this sample translate to the same CDR3. The rearrangement links TRBV28 to TRBJ1-1; the D gene is possibly TRBD1 (6 bases). This CDR3 is built from 12 residues. V lost 5 bases and J 5 bases, leaving 9 bases between the germline ends. CDR1 MDHEN and CDR2 SYDVKM come from the germline V gene. The CDR3 loop is CASSSRGTEAFF. CDR3 nucleotide sequence: TGTGCCAGCAGTAGCAGGGGAACTGAAGCTTTCTTT.

The genes are TRBV14 and TRBJ2-3; the D gene could be TRBD1 or TRBD2 (5 bases each). Germline V CDR1 and CDR2: SGHDN, FVKESK. The CDR3 runs 13 residues. V was cut by 3 bases and J by 2 bases, with 6 bases left in between. The DNA for the CDR3 is TGTGCCAGCAGCCAGGGGACCACAGATACGCAGTATTTT. This translates into CASSQGTTDTQYF.

The chain couples TRBV28 to TRBJ2-1; D not resolved. The ends were cut back, 3 bases at V and 6 bases at J, with 9 bases in the middle. This CDR3 is 13 amino acids long. CDR1 is MDHEN, CDR2 SYDVKM, per germline. The CDR3 DNA sequence: TGTGCCAGCAGTTTCGGAGCAATCAATGAGCAGTTCTTC. Its protein product is CASSFGAINEQFF.

This sequence joins TRBV24-1 and TRBJ2-1; a possible D gene is TRBD2 (6 bases). The germline V gene has CDR1 KGHDR and CDR2 SFDVKD. Trimming took off 3 bases at V and 5 bases at J, with 16 bases between the two ends. The CDR3 runs to 16 residues. CDR3 in amino acids: CATSDPGLAPHNEQFF. CDR3 in DNA: TGTGCCACCAGTGATCCCGGTCTAGCGCCTCACAATGAGCAGTTCTTC.

V is TRBV7-8 and J is TRBJ2-1, with a weak D call TRBD2 (6 bases). The CDR3 loop spans 12 amino acids. The V end was cut by 5 bases, the J end by 10 bases, with 12 bases between. Germline-derived CDR1 and CDR2 are SGHVS and FQNEAQ. CDR3 nucleotides: TGTGCCAGCAGCCAAATGGCGGGAGAGCAGTTCTTC. It specifies CASSQMAGEQFF.

As DNA, the CDR3 is TGTGCCAGCAGCAAGTTGGATTCACCCCTCCACTTT. Encoded protein: CASSKLDSPLHF. This chain connects TRBV9 to TRBJ1-6; no firm D call. Germline V gives CDR1 SGDLS, CDR2 YYNGEE. The V end lost 4 bases, the J end lost 8 bases, and 7 bases lay between the germline ends. The CDR3 totals 12 residues.

This clone was observed at least ten times. The chain links TRBV7-6 to TRBJ2-3, with a weak D call TRBD2 (6 bases). CDR3 length: 16 amino acids. Per the germline V gene, CDR1 is SGHVS and CDR2 is FNYEAQ. V dropped 1 base and J dropped 0 bases, with 11 bases sitting between them. CDR3 amino acids: CASSLVAGSSTDTQYF. CDR3 coding DNA: TGTGCCAGCAGCTTAGTGGCGGGATCTAGCACAGATACGCAGTATTTT.

The chain recombines TRBV19 with TRBJ2-7; the match to TRBD1 covers 8 bases. The CDR3 is made up of 16 amino acids. Looked up from germline, CDR1 is LNHDA and CDR2 is SQIVND (reference sequence). J was trimmed by 5 bases and V by 5 bases; bases with no gene match: 14. CDR3: CASSDSTGGAKDEQYF. CDR3 nucleotide sequence: TGTGCCAGTAGTGACTCCACAGGGGGTGCCAAGGACGAGCAGTACTTC.

This chain links TRBV28 with TRBJ1-5; a weak D match, TRBD1 (6 bases). V lost 7 bases to trimming and J lost 6 bases, with 16 bases between them. CDR1 is MDHEN and CDR2 is SYDVKM in the germline V gene. The CDR3 is 14 amino acids. The CDR3 loop reads CASTDGGQGQPQHF. CDR3 DNA: TGTGCCAGCACCGACGGGGGGCAGGGTCAGCCCCAGCATTTT.

The genes are TRBV28 and TRBJ1-1; 8 nucleotides match TRBD1. Germline lookup yields CDR1 MDHEN and CDR2 SYDVKM. V lost 5 bases and J lost 10; bases outside the gene matches: 12. The CDR3 loop spans 14 amino acids. The CDR3 DNA follows: TGTGCCAGCAGTACCCCCCAGGGGGCCGATACAGCTTTCTTT. Translating gives CASSTPQGADTAFF.

The chain has TRBV1 and TRBJ2-1; TRBD2, the D gene given by the table, was not confirmed from the DNA. TRBV1 is a pseudogene. The CDR3 has 16 amino acids. CDR3: CTSSQDPGYSYNEQFF. In nucleotides, the CDR3 is TGCACCAGCAGCCAAGACCCGGGGTACTCCTACAATGAGCAGTTCTTC.

The gene calls are TRBV5-1 and TRBJ2-3; TRBD2 matches 11 bases. This CDR3 contains 14 residues. The J segment lost 4 bases and the V segment lost 9 bases, leaving 7 bases of the junction unmatched. Germline V lookup: CDR1 SGHRS, CDR2 YFSETQ. The DNA of the CDR3 is TGCGCCACCAAGATAGCGGGAGGGGCAGATACGCAGTATTTT. This sequence encodes CATKIAGGADTQYF.

The chain employs TRBV6-5 and TRBJ1-1; no definite D call. Trimming cost V 1 base and J 3 bases, with 12 bases left between them. Germline V CDR1 and CDR2: MNHEY, SVGAGI. This CDR3 has 15 amino acids. CDR3 DNA: TGTGCCAGCAGTTACTTGTCGTCTGGGGACACTGAAGCTTTCTTT. Its translation: CASSYLSSGDTEAFF.

The chain joins TRBV7-3 to TRBJ2-5, with 10 bases aligning to TRBD2. CDR1 is SGHTA and CDR2 is FQGTGA in the germline V gene. The trim removed 1 base at V and 3 bases at J, leaving 5 bases unmatched. The CDR3 loop spans 16 amino acids. Here the CDR3 reads CASSLRVTSGKETQYF. CDR3 coding DNA: TGTGCCAGCAGCTTAAGGGTTACTAGCGGGAAAGAGACCCAGTACTTC.

The J gene is TRBJ1-3, the V gene TRBV9; D gene uncertain. The V and J ends lost 4 bases and 0 bases respectively, with 8 bases between them. The CDR3 contains 14 residues. The germline V gene has CDR1 SGDLS and CDR2 YYNGEE. This CDR3 reads CASSRDGSGNTIYF. CDR3 sequence (DNA): TGTGCCAGCAGCAGGGATGGCTCTGGAAACACCATATATTTT.

The V gene is TRBV3-1 (or the pseudogene TRBV3-2), the J gene TRBJ2-5; D is unclear. This CDR3 has 15 amino acids. Trimming removed 5 bases at V and 5 bases at J, with 18 bases between. CDR1 is LGHDT and CDR2 is YNNKEL in the germline V gene (reference sequence). The CDR3 bases are TGTGCCAGCAGCGCGACCTTAACCCCTGAGGAGACCCAGTACTTC. Protein product: CASSATLTPEETQYF.

This clone was found once. The chain is built from TRBV6-6 and TRBJ2-1, with D perhaps matching TRBD2 (6 bases). Germline V gene sequence: CDR1 MNHNY, CDR2 SVGAGI (reference sequence). The V end lost 4 bases, the J end lost 6 bases, and 10 bases lay between the germline ends. This CDR3 is built from 13 residues. The CDR3 DNA is TGTGCCAGCAGTTTCGGGACTGTCAATGAGCAGTTCTTC. Amino acid sequence: CASSFGTVNEQFF.

V gene TRBV3-1 (or the pseudogene TRBV3-2) combines with J gene TRBJ2-3, with D perhaps matching TRBD2 (6 bases). The germline V gene encodes CDR1 LGHDT and CDR2 YNNKEL (reference sequence). V gave up 2 bases and J gave up 2 bases, with 11 bases separating them. The CDR3 has 15 residues. This CDR3 reads CASSQTSRLTDTQYF. Written as DNA, the CDR3 is TGTGCCAGCAGCCAAACTAGCCGTCTCACAGATACGCAGTATTTT.

The V gene is TRBV5-1, the J gene TRBJ2-2; 9 positions agree with TRBD1. CDR1 is SGHRS, CDR2 YFSETQ, per germline. Trimming took 2 bases from V and 5 from J; bases not matched to a gene: 7. The CDR3 spans 16 residues. The CDR3 sequence is CASSLNTGGGTGELFF. The DNA of the CDR3 is TGCGCCAGCAGCTTAAACACAGGGGGCGGAACCGGGGAGCTGTTTTTT.

J is TRBJ1-1 and V is TRBV5-5; 8 bases are shared with TRBD1. Per the germline V gene, CDR1 is SGHKS and CDR2 is YYEKEE (reference sequence). The CDR3 totals 18 residues. The trim removed 6 bases at V and 6 bases at J, leaving 22 bases unmatched. CDR3 protein: CASTLRSSGGVLDAEAFF. CDR3 coding DNA: TGTGCCAGCACCCTGAGGTCTTCAGGGGGCGTTTTAGACGCTGAAGCTTTCTTT.

The chain uses TRBV5-6 and TRBJ2-1; D is unclear. V lost 0 bases, J lost 10 bases, and 8 bases lay in between. The length of the CDR3 is 12 residues. Per the germline V gene, CDR1 is SGHDT and CDR2 is YYEEEE. The CDR3 region is CASSLGGREQFF. The CDR3 bases are TGTGCCAGCAGCTTGGGGGGTCGCGAGCAGTTCTTC.

This chain connects TRBV30 to TRBJ2-5; D remains ambiguous. CDR3 size: 14 residues. Between the trimmed V and J ends, which lost 1 base and 3 bases, there was a span of 12 bases. CDR1 is GTSNPN, CDR2 SVGIG, per germline (reference sequence). The CDR3 DNA reads as TGTGCCTGGAGTGCCCCCCGGACGGAAGAGACCCAGTACTTC. This encodes CAWSAPRTEETQYF.

This rearrangement joins TRBV4-2 to TRBJ1-5; D is undetermined. Trimming left V 0 bases short and J 0 bases short, with 9 bases between. Per germline, CDR1 LGHNA and CDR2 YNFKEQ. This CDR3 comprises 16 residues. The CDR3 DNA sequence: TGTGCCAGCAGCCAAGACGACGGGTCTAGCAATCAGCCCCAGCATTTT. It is translated as CASSQDDGSSNQPQHF.

This chain connects TRBV6-5 to TRBJ2-1, with D maybe TRBD2 (5 bases). Germline-derived CDR1 and CDR2 are MNHEY and SVGAGI. V was pared by 0 bases and J by 4 bases, with 10 bases between. The CDR3 extends over 15 amino acids. CDR3 loop: CASSYSRTGYNEQFF. The CDR3, as DNA: TGTGCCAGCAGTTACTCGAGGACTGGTTACAATGAGCAGTTCTTC.

The chain joins TRBV28 to TRBJ1-2; the D is unclear. The CDR3 spans 14 residues. The germline V gene encodes CDR1 MDHEN and CDR2 SYDVKM. The V end was cut by 2 bases, the J end by 2 bases, with 9 bases between. The CDR3 DNA reads as TGTGCCAGCAGTTTACGTGTAATAAACTATGGCTACACCTTC. Translated, it gives CASSLRVINYGYTF.

This rearrangement joins TRBV6-5 to TRBJ1-5, with 7 positions matching TRBD1. V trimming: 6 bases; J trimming: 2 bases; junction bases outside the gene matches: 7. CDR1 MNHEY and CDR2 SVGAGI come from the germline V gene. The CDR3 covers 15 residues. The CDR3 loop is CASRRTGDRNQPQHF. In nucleotides, the CDR3 is TGTGCCAGCAGACGTACAGGGGACCGCAATCAGCCCCAGCATTTT.